A selection of T cell receptor beta chains follows, all from one sample in a study of T cells in Graves' hyperthyroidism and ophthalmopathy. TCRdb reprocessed the multiplex PCR reads with MiXCR, giving one entry per CDR3 protein. The table records hundreds of thousands of distinct CDR3 sequences, about 14% of them present only once. The sample was blood. These receptors were obtained from a woman under 40 with Graves' hyperthyroidism that later progressed to Graves' ophthalmopathy. Each CDR3 is given with its conserved first and last residue. A D gene is named only where the DNA matches it firmly. Not every row has a clone size; where given, it reads once, few, many or a size class.

d_gene: TRBD1; j_gene: TRBJ2-2; v_gene: TRBV3-1; abundance: once; len: 14; CDR3aa: CASSHRQGAGELFF; CDR3nt: TGTGCCAGCAGCCATAGACAGGGGGCCGGGGAGCTGTTTTTT
d_gene: NA; j_gene: TRBJ2-3; v_gene: TRBV5-1; abundance: many; len: 16; CDR3aa: CASSQDTTGSGDTQYF; CDR3nt: TGCGCCAGCAGCCAGGACACTACAGGGAGCGGGGATACGCAGTATTTT
d_gene: NA; j_gene: TRBJ1-5; v_gene: TRBV20-1; abundance: few; len: 17; CDR3aa: CSARDLGLGGLNQPQHF; CDR3nt: TGCAGTGCTAGAGATCTAGGGCTTGGGGGATTGAATCAGCCCCAGCATTTT
d_gene: NA; j_gene: TRBJ1-6; v_gene: TRBV10-3; abundance: many; len: 13; CDR3aa: CAIGGGLDSPLHF; CDR3nt: TGTGCCATCGGGGGTGGATTGGATTCACCCCTCCACTTT
d_gene: NA; j_gene: TRBJ1-2; v_gene: TRBV5-1; abundance: many; len: 13; CDR3aa: CASSLELGDGYTF; CDR3nt: TGCGCCAGCAGCTTGGAGTTAGGGGACGGCTACACCTTC
d_gene: TRBD1; j_gene: TRBJ2-1; v_gene: TRBV28; abundance: many; len: 15; CDR3aa: CASNSPTGDYNEQFF; CDR3nt: TGTGCCAGCAATTCACCCACAGGGGACTACAATGAGCAGTTCTTC
d_gene: NA; j_gene: TRBJ1-5; v_gene: TRBV27; abundance: NA; len: 14; CDR3aa: CASSLMPGHQPQHF; CDR3nt: TGTGCCAGCAGTTTAATGCCGGGTCACCAGCCCCAGCATTTT
d_gene: NA; j_gene: TRBJ2-7; v_gene: TRBV7-2; abundance: many; len: 14; CDR3aa: CASSLKAGDYEQYF; CDR3nt: TGTGCCAGCAGCTTAAAGGCAGGGGACTACGAGCAGTACTTC
d_gene: TRBD1; j_gene: TRBJ1-2; v_gene: TRBV29-1; abundance: many; len: 11; CDR3aa: CSVDRADGYTF; CDR3nt: TGCAGCGTGGACAGGGCGGATGGCTACACCTTC
d_gene: NA; j_gene: TRBJ1-5; v_gene: TRBV27; abundance: NA; len: 14; CDR3aa: CASSVQGHNQPQHF; CDR3nt: TGTGCCAGCAGTGTGCAGGGGCACAATCAGCCCCAGCATTTT
d_gene: NA; j_gene: TRBJ1-3; v_gene: TRBV2; abundance: many; len: 14; CDR3aa: CASKAGLSGNTIYF; CDR3nt: TGTGCCAGCAAGGCCGGGCTCTCTGGAAACACCATATATTTT